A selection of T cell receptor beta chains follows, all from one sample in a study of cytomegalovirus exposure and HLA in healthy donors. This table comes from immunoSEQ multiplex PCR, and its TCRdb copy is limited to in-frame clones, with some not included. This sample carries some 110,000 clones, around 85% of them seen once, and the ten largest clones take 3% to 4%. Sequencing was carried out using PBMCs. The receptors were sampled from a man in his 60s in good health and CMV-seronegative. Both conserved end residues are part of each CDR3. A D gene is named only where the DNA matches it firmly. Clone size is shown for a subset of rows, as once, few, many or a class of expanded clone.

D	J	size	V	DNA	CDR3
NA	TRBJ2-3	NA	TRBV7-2	TGTGCCAGCAGCTTCGGAACGGGAGCCAGGACAGATACGCAGTATTTT	CASSFGTGARTDTQYF
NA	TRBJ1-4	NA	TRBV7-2	TGTGCCAGCAGCTCCGACGGAGACTATAATGAAAAACTGTTTTTT	CASSSDGDYNEKLFF
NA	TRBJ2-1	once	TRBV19	TGTGCCAGTAGCAGGGGAAACTCCTACAATGAGCAGTTCTTC	CASSRGNSYNEQFF
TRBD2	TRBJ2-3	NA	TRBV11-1	TGTGCCAGCAGCTTATCACCTAGCGGGGGCACAGATACGCAGTATTTT	CASSLSPSGGTDTQYF
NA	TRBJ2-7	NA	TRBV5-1	TGCGCCAGCGGAAAAGTACAGGGCTCCTACGAGCAGTACTTC	CASGKVQGSYEQYF
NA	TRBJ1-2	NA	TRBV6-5	TGTGCCAGCAGTTCCTACAGCGGCTACACCTTC	CASSSYSGYTF
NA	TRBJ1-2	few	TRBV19	TGTGCCAGTAGTATAAGAGGGGGTGGTGACTATGGCTACACCTTC	CASSIRGGGDYGYTF
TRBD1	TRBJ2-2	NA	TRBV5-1	TGCGCCAGCAGCTTGGCGGAAAACAGGGGCAACACCGGGGAGCTGTTTTTT	CASSLAENRGNTGELFF
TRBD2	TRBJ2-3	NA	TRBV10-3	TGTGCCATCAGTCTTACCGGGAGGGAGGATACGCAGTATTTT	CAISLTGREDTQYF
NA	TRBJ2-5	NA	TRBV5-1	TGCGCCAGCAGCTTGGCGTGGGCGCGAACGCGCCAAGAGACCCAGTACTTC	CASSLAWARTRQETQYF
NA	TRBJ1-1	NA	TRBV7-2	TGTGCCAGCAGCCTTTCCCAGGGACAGAACACTGAAGCTTTCTTT	CASSLSQGQNTEAFF
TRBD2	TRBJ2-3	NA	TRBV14	TGTGCCAGCAGCCAACTAGCGGGGCCTACGGGGAGGGATACGCAGTATTTT	CASSQLAGPTGRDTQYF
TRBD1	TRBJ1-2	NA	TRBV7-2	TGTGCCAGCAGCTTAGAGGGGACAGGGGGCGATTTTTTTGGCTACACCTTC	CASSLEGTGGDFFGYTF
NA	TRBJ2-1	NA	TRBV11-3	TGTGCCAGCAGCCCGGGACACGGAGTGTACAATGAGCAGTTCTTC	CASSPGHGVYNEQFF
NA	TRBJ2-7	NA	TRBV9	TGTGCCAGCAGCCCACGAGGATTCTCTACCTACGAGCAGTACTTC	CASSPRGFSTYEQYF
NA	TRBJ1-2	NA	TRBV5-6	TGTGCCAGCAGCTCCGTCCACTGGGGCTACACCTTC	CASSSVHWGYTF
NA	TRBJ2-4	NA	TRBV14	TGTGCCAGCAGCCGAGACACTTTGGGCCTTCAGTACTTC	CASSRDTLGLQYF
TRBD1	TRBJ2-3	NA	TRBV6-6	TGTGCCAGCGACAGGGGCCTGAAGACAGATACGCAGTATTTT	CASDRGLKTDTQYF
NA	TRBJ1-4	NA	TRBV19	TGTGCCAGTAGTCTTGGGGCTATTAATGAAAAACTGTTTTTT	CASSLGAINEKLFF
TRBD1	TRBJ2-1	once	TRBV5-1	TGCGCCAGCAGCTTTTTAACAGGGGGGAAGAATGAGCAGTTCTTC	CASSFLTGGKNEQFF
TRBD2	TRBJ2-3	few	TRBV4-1	TGCGCCAGCAGCCAAGGGGGAGCGGGGGGAGGGACAGATACGCAGTATTTT	CASSQGGAGGGTDTQYF
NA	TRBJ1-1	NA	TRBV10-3	TGTGCCATCGGTCGGGGGGGAACTGAAGCTTTCTTT	CAIGRGGTEAFF
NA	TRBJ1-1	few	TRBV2	TGTGCCAGCAGTGATCTGGGGAGAATCACTGAAGCTTTCTTT	CASSDLGRITEAFF
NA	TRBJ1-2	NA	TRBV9	TGTGCCAGCAGCGTAGGGACAGACCTTCTAGACTATGGCTACACCTTC	CASSVGTDLLDYGYTF
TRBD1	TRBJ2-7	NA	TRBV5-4	TGTGCCAGCAGCCCGATCCCGGGACAGGTTTCATACGAGCAGTACTTC	CASSPIPGQVSYEQYF
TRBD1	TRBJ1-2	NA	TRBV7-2	TGTGCCAGCAGCACGCGGACAGGGGGCGGCTACACCTTC	CASSTRTGGGYTF
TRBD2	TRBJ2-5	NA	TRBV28	TGTGCCAGCATCCCGGGACTAGCGGGGGAGGCCCAGTACTTC	CASIPGLAGEAQYF
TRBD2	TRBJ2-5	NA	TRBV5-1	TGCGCCAGCAGCCACCCATCCCAATATAGCGGGGGGCAACAAGAGACCCAGTACTTC	CASSHPSQYSGGQQETQYF
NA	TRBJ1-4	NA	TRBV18	TGTGCCAGCTCACCAAATCCAGGGGAAGGGGAAAAACTGTTTTTT	CASSPNPGEGEKLFF
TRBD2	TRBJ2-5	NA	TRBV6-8	TGTGCCAACCACTGGACTAGCGGGGGGGACAAGACCCAGTACTTC	CANHWTSGGDKTQYF
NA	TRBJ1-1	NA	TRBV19	TGTGCCAGTAGCACGTTCCCCTCTGACAGGCGGGACACTGAAGCTTTCTTT	CASSTFPSDRRDTEAFF
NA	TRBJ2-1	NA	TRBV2	TGTGCCAGCGGGGAGCAAGGTAGCTCCTACAATGAGCAGTTCTTC	CASGEQGSSYNEQFF
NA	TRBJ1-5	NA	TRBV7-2	TGTGCCAGCAGCTTAGCGGGGGGATTGCCCCAGCATTTT	CASSLAGGLPQHF
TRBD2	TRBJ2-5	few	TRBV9	TGTGCCAGCAGCGTAGTCCCAGCGGGGGCCCAAGAGACCCAGTACTTC	CASSVVPAGAQETQYF
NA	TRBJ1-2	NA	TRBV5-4	TGTGCCAGCAGCTTGGGGGATGCGGGAGGCTATGGCTACACCTTC	CASSLGDAGGYGYTF
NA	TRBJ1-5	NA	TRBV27	TGTGCCAGCAAGGGGGGGGCAACTCAGCCCCAGCATTTT	CASKGGATQPQHF
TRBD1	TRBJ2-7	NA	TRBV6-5	TGTGCCAGCAGTTACGCGGGACAGGGGTCCTACGAGCAGTACTTC	CASSYAGQGSYEQYF